The 29 T cell receptor beta chains below were found in one sample sequenced in a study of CD8+ T cells in alopecia areata. cDNA serving as the sequencing template came from extracted, reverse transcribed RNA. Profiled with immunoSEQ multiplex PCR; TCRdb holds only in-frame clones, not every one. Of about 180,000 clones listed, less than 75% are singletons. The treatment: oral pan-JAK inhibitor, 5-10 mg twice daily. The material was CD4+ T cells sorted from blood, obtained around week 55, from a patient treated with tofacitinib. The origin of the receptors is a human donor with alopecia areata.

This clone was detected only a few times. V usage is TRBV30 and J usage is TRBJ2-1, with 13 bases fitting TRBD2. The V gene's germline CDR1 is GTSNPN and CDR2 SVGIG (reference sequence). The trim removed 1 base at V and 7 bases at J, leaving 4 bases unmatched. The CDR3 is 15 residues long. The CDR3 DNA reads as TGTGCCTGGAGTGGAACTAGCGGGGGGGTAAATGAGCAGTTCTTC. Protein: CAWSGTSGGVNEQFF. Drawing the rest from reference TRBV30 and TRBJ2-1, the complete variable domain is SQTIHQWPATLVQPVGSPLSLECTVEGTSNPNLYWYRQAAGRGLQLLFYSVGIGQISSEVPQNLSASRPQDRQFILSSKKLLLSDSGFYLCAWSGTSGGVNEQFFGPGTRLTVL.

This chain joins TRBV6-5 and TRBJ1-6; D possibly corresponds to TRBD1 (5 bases). Germline V lookup: CDR1 MNHEY, CDR2 SVGAGI. CDR3 size: 12 residues. Trimming cost V 11 bases and J 9 bases, with 14 bases left between them. The CDR3 protein is CASRMGGSPLHF. The CDR3 DNA reads as TGTGCCTCCCGGATGGGGGGTTCACCCCTCCACTTT.

This clone has a single count. The V gene is TRBV4-1, the J gene TRBJ1-2, with D possibly being TRBD1 (6 bases). CDR3 length: 18 amino acids. Germline CDR1 MGHRA, CDR2 YSYEKL. V was trimmed by 2 bases and J by 3 bases, leaving 22 bases between them. DNA of the CDR3: TGCGCCAGCAGCCAAATACCCAGGGGAAGACAGGTTGACTATGGCTACACCTTC. Translation gives CASSQIPRGRQVDYGYTF.

The rearrangement uses TRBV10-3 and TRBJ2-5; TRBD2 agrees at 13 bases. V shed 7 bases and J 2 bases; nucleotides not matched to a gene: 4. This CDR3 comprises 15 residues. CDR1 and CDR2 (germline): ENHRY, SYGVKD. CDR3 loop: CAINSGLAGQETQYF. CDR3 DNA: TGTGCCATCAACTCGGGACTAGCGGGGCAAGAGACCCAGTACTTC.

V gene TRBV30 combines with J gene TRBJ1-5, with D tentatively TRBD1 (5 bases). The CDR3 has 14 residues. Germline V CDR1 and CDR2: GTSNPN, SVGIG (reference sequence). V was cut by 5 bases and J by 2 bases, with 13 bases left in between. CDR3 sequence reads: CAWDKTERNQPQHF. The CDR3 bases are TGTGCCTGGGATAAGACAGAGCGCAATCAGCCCCAGCATTTT. Full variable domain (remainder filled in from reference TRBV30 and TRBJ1-5): SQTIHQWPATLVQPVGSPLSLECTVEGTSNPNLYWYRQAAGRGLQLLFYSVGIGQISSEVPQNLSASRPQDRQFILSSKKLLLSDSGFYLCAWDKTERNQPQHFGDGTRLSIL.

CDR3 bases: TGTGCCTGGAGTGAATTTCGTCGAGGAGCAGGCAGGACTGAAGCTTTCTTT. Its translation is CAWSEFRRGAGRTEAFF. The chain uses TRBV30 and TRBJ1-1; no reliable D call. CDR1 and CDR2 (germline): GTSNPN, SVGIG (reference sequence). The CDR3 extends over 17 amino acids. V was clipped by 1 base and J by 5 bases, with 23 bases between them.

The V gene is TRBV9, the J gene TRBJ1-6; 7 nucleotides line up with TRBD1. The V segment lost 3 bases and the J segment 7 bases; nucleotides outside the gene matches: 7. The CDR3 length is 15 residues. Germline loops: CDR1 SGDLS, CDR2 YYNGEE. The CDR3 loop is CASSEQQGRNSPLHF. The DNA of the CDR3 is TGTGCCAGCAGCGAACAACAGGGGAGAAATTCACCCCTCCACTTT.

The chain uses TRBV6-5 and TRBJ2-7; 11 nucleotides line up with TRBD1. The CDR3 sequence is 15 residues long. V was clipped by 5 bases and J by 5 bases; unmatched bases: 8. CDR1 is MNHEY, CDR2 SVGAGI, per germline. The CDR3 loop reads CASSTTRDRGDEQYF. The CDR3 DNA reads as TGTGCCAGCAGTACCACCCGGGACAGGGGGGACGAGCAGTACTTC.

The chain uses TRBV4-1 and TRBJ2-1; the match to TRBD2 covers 12 bases. The CDR3 contains 16 residues. Germline loops: CDR1 MGHRA, CDR2 YSYEKL. V was clipped by 0 bases and J by 6 bases; unmatched bases: 3. Here the CDR3 reads CASSQDASGGANEQFF. The CDR3 DNA reads as TGCGCCAGCAGCCAAGATGCTAGCGGGGGGGCCAATGAGCAGTTCTTC.

V gene TRBV27 combines with J gene TRBJ1-1; D gene ambiguous. This CDR3 is built from 13 residues. The V gene's germline CDR1 is MNHEY and CDR2 SMNVEV (reference sequence). With 3 bases removed from V and 4 bases from J, the gap between germline ends came to 9 bases. This CDR3 reads CASSLEFSTEAFF. Here the CDR3 DNA reads TGTGCCAGCAGTTTGGAGTTCAGCACTGAAGCTTTCTTT.

The chain uses TRBV4-2 and TRBJ1-2; D uncertain. The CDR3 spans 15 residues. Germline V CDR1 and CDR2: LGHNA, YNFKEQ. V was shortened by 1 base and J by 3 bases, with 12 bases between the two germline ends. CDR3 coding DNA: TGTGCCAGCAGCCAAGGGGGTGGTATGGACTATGGCTACACCTTC. This codes for CASSQGGGMDYGYTF.

The chain uses TRBV9 and TRBJ2-7, with unresolved D. The CDR3 runs 16 residues. Germline V gene data show CDR1 as SGDLS and CDR2 as YYNGEE. V lost 0 bases, J lost 3 bases, and 16 bases lay in between. The CDR3 loop is CASSVDGGELNYEQYF. In DNA, the CDR3 is TGTGCCAGCAGCGTAGATGGCGGCGAACTCAACTACGAGCAGTACTTC.

Concerning this clone itself: Other DNA sequences within the sample encode an identical CDR3. V gene TRBV29-1 combines with J gene TRBJ2-3; D remains unclear. Looked up from germline, CDR1 is SQVTM and CDR2 is ANQGSEA. CDR3 length: 10 amino acids. Trimming removed 4 bases at V and 1 base at J, with 0 bases between. Here the CDR3 reads CSVGTDTQYF. CDR3 sequence (DNA): TGCAGCGTTGGCACAGATACGCAGTATTTT.

This clone was seen only a few times. This rearrangement joins TRBV29-1 to TRBJ2-2; TRBD2 aligns across 11 bases. The junction had 5 bases not matched to a gene; V was cut back by 6 bases and J by 5 bases. This CDR3 is 14 amino acids long. In germline, CDR1 is SQVTM, CDR2 ANQGSEA. The CDR3 loop reads CSVTSGGNTGELFF. The CDR3 DNA reads as TGCAGCGTAACTAGCGGGGGTAATACCGGGGAGCTGTTTTTT.

The gene calls are TRBV14 and TRBJ2-7; no clear D gene. The V end lost 6 bases, the J end lost 1 base, and 10 bases lay between the germline ends. Per germline, CDR1 SGHDN and CDR2 FVKESK. CDR3 length: 13 residues. CDR3 bases: TGTGCCAGCAGTCCCCCCGTATCCTACGAGCAGTACTTC. It codes for CASSPPVSYEQYF. The complete variable domain, with remaining parts taken from reference TRBV14 and TRBJ2-7, reads EAGVTQFPSHSVIEKGQTVTLRCDPISGHDNLYWYRRVMGKEIKFLLHFVKESKQDESGMPNNRFLAERTGGTYSTLKVQPAELEDSGVYFCASSPPVSYEQYFGPGTRLTVT.

This clone has just a few counts. The chain joins TRBV2 to TRBJ2-4; D ambiguous. The CDR3 has 12 residues. Germline CDR1 SNHLY, CDR2 FYNNEI. The V gene lost 8 bases and the J gene lost 0 bases, with 5 bases spanning the gap. CDR3 coding DNA: TGTGCCAGCGGCATAGCCAAAAACATTCAGTACTTC. Amino acids: CASGIAKNIQYF.

This sequence joins TRBV5-1 and TRBJ2-1; D gene unclear. Trimming took off 9 bases at V and 4 bases at J, with 20 bases between the two ends. The CDR3 runs 15 residues. CDR1 and CDR2 from the germline V gene are SGHRS and YFSETQ. The CDR3 nucleotides are TGCGCCAACACACTAAACAGATGCCCATACAATGAGCAGTTCTTC. Protein: CANTLNRCPYNEQFF.

The V and J genes are TRBV27 and TRBJ2-2; perhaps TRBD1 as D (5 bases). V was trimmed by 2 bases and J by 0 bases, leaving 10 bases between them. The CDR3 length is 16 residues. Looked up from germline, CDR1 is MNHEY and CDR2 is SMNVEV (reference sequence). CDR3 sequence (DNA): TGTGCCAGCAGTTTAGCGGACACGACGAACACCGGGGAGCTGTTTTTT. It specifies CASSLADTTNTGELFF.

The chain links TRBV4-2 to TRBJ2-1; D is unclear. CDR1 is LGHNA, CDR2 YNFKEQ, per germline. V lost 3 bases and J 9 bases, leaving 9 bases between the germline ends. The CDR3 loop spans 12 amino acids. In DNA form, the CDR3 reads TGTGCCAGCAGCCAGAATAGAGGTGAGCAGTTCTTC. It is translated as CASSQNRGEQFF.

V is TRBV5-1 and J is TRBJ2-5; D is ambiguous. The V gene lost 2 bases and the J gene lost 5 bases, with 10 bases spanning the gap. The CDR3 spans 13 residues. From germline, CDR1 is SGHRS and CDR2 YFSETQ. CDR3: CASSFRVGETQYF. The CDR3 DNA is TGCGCCAGCAGCTTTCGGGTTGGCGAGACCCAGTACTTC.

Only a few counts were recorded for this clone. V gene TRBV7-8 combines with J gene TRBJ2-7; 9 bases match TRBD1. Germline CDR1 is SGHVS and CDR2 is FQNEAQ. The CDR3 has 15 amino acids. Trimming at V came to 4 bases and at J to 4 bases, leaving 8 bases not matched to a gene. The DNA for the CDR3 is TGTGCCAGCAGCTCCACAGGGGGCGGATTGTACGAGCAGTACTTC. Protein product: CASSSTGGGLYEQYF.

This clone has a single count. Additional DNA sequences in this sample encode the identical CDR3. The rearrangement uses TRBV29-1 and TRBJ2-2; maybe TRBD1 (5 bases). CDR1 and CDR2 from the germline V gene are SQVTM and ANQGSEA. The V and J ends lost 6 bases and 3 bases respectively, with 8 bases between them. The length of the CDR3 is 12 residues. CDR3 sequence reads: CSVSRDTGELFF. DNA of the CDR3: TGCAGCGTCTCCAGGGACACCGGGGAGCTGTTTTTT.

This clone came up once. The chain couples TRBV30 to TRBJ2-2; D possibly corresponds to TRBD2 (6 bases). CDR1 and CDR2 from the germline V gene are GTSNPN and SVGIG (reference sequence). V was cut by 3 bases and J by 1 base, with 9 bases left in between. This CDR3 comprises 14 residues. CDR3 amino acids: CAWSGDWNTGELFF. DNA of the CDR3: TGTGCCTGGAGCGGGGACTGGAACACCGGGGAGCTGTTTTTT.

This sequence joins TRBV7-2 and TRBJ2-3; D possibly corresponds to TRBD1 (6 bases). V lost 5 bases and J lost 8, with 17 bases in between. The germline gives CDR1 SGHTA, CDR2 FQGNSA. This CDR3 is built from 14 residues. The CDR3 spells CASSPDRSLVTQYF. The CDR3 DNA follows: TGTGCCAGCAGCCCAGACAGGAGCCTCGTTACGCAGTATTTT.

There are a few counts of this clone. The chain links TRBV4-1 to TRBJ2-7; D is ambiguous. Germline V gene sequence: CDR1 MGHRA, CDR2 YSYEKL. V gave up 4 bases and J gave up 0 bases, with 10 bases separating them. The CDR3 loop spans 14 amino acids. In nucleotides, the CDR3 is TGCGCCAGCAGCCTGGAATGGCCCTCCTACGAGCAGTACTTC. Its protein is CASSLEWPSYEQYF.

The V and J genes are TRBV2 and TRBJ1-1, with TRBD1 matching over 8 bases. Germline V lookup: CDR1 SNHLY, CDR2 FYNNEI. The CDR3 length is 15 residues. Trimming cost V 5 bases and J 2 bases; bases outside gene matches: 7. The CDR3 region has the DNA TGTGCCAGCAGTCTTCGACAGGGGAAAAACACTGAAGCTTTCTTT. Protein sequence: CASSLRQGKNTEAFF.

The chain carries TRBV5-6 and TRBJ2-7; D is unresolved. Germline V gene data show CDR1 as SGHDT and CDR2 as YYEEEE. This CDR3 contains 14 residues. V shed 2 bases and J shed 4 bases, with 13 bases lying between them. CDR3 amino acids: CASSFEQTIYEQYF. CDR3 bases: TGTGCCAGCAGCTTTGAACAGACAATATACGAGCAGTACTTC.

Only a few counts were recorded for this clone. The chain joins TRBV29-1 to TRBJ1-4, with 7 bases aligning to TRBD1. This CDR3 has 13 residues. Germline CDR1 reads SQVTM; CDR2 reads ANQGSEA. The trim removed 6 bases at V and 4 bases at J, leaving 5 bases unmatched. The CDR3 sequence is CSVATGSNEKLFF. The DNA for the CDR3 is TGCAGCGTCGCGACAGGGAGTAATGAAAAACTGTTTTTT.

The chain links TRBV7-4 to TRBJ2-1; D gene unclear. V lost 0 bases, J lost 2 bases, and 8 bases lay in between. Germline CDR1 is SGHVT and CDR2 is SQSDAQ. The CDR3 runs 15 residues. This CDR3 reads CASSLAGPPYNEQFF. DNA for the CDR3: TGTGCCAGCAGCTTAGCGGGCCCACCCTACAATGAGCAGTTCTTC.